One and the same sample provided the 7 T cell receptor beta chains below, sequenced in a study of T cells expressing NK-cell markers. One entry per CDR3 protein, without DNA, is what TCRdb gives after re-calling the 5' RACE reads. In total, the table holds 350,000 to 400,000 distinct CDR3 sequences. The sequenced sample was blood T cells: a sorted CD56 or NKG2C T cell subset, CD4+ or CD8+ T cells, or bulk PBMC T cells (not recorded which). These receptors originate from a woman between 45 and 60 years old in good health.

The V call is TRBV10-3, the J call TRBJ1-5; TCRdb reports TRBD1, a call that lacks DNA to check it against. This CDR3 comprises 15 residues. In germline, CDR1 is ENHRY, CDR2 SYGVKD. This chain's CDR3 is CAISDLGGGNQPQHF.

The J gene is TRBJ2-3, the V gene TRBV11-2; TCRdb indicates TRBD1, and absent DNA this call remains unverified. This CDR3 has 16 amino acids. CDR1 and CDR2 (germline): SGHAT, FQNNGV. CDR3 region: CASSPGTGWGTDTQYF.

This CDR3 is CASSLQGPTRENTEAFF. The chain carries TRBV28 and TRBJ1-1. Germline V gene data show CDR1 as MDHEN and CDR2 as SYDVKM. The CDR3 runs 17 residues.

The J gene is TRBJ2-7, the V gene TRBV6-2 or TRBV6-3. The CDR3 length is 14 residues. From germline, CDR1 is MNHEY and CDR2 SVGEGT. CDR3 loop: CASTDLGYSYEQYF.

The CDR3 loop is CASSYSWDSYGYTF. This sequence joins TRBV6-5 and TRBJ1-2; the D call of TRBD1 rests on TCRdb alone, since no DNA is present to check it. CDR1 is MNHEY and CDR2 is SVGAGI in the germline V gene. The CDR3 extends over 14 amino acids.

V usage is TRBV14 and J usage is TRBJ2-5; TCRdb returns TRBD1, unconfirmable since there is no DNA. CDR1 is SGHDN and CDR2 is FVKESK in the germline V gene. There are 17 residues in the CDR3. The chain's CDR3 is CASSHRPRVNYQETQYF. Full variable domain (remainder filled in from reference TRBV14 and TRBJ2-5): EAGVTQFPSHSVIEKGQTVTLRCDPISGHDNLYWYRRVMGKEIKFLLHFVKESKQDESGMPNNRFLAERTGGTYSTLKVQPAELEDSGVYFCASSHRPRVNYQETQYFGPGTRLLVL.

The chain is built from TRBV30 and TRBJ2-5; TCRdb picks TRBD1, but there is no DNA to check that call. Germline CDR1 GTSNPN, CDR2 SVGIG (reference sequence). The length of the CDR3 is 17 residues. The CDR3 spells CAWSHLSRTGLKETQYF.